One sample yielded the 23 T cell receptor beta chains listed below, sequenced in a study of spatial heterogeneity in lung cancer. Time point defined: sample taken at primary tumor resection. In TCRdb, the 5' RACE reads were re-called with MiXCR into one record per CDR3 protein. The sample carries about 61,000 distinct CDR3 sequences, roughly 5.9% recorded once. Here the sequenced sample was PBMCs, taken at surgery. The receptors stem from a female donor with early-stage non-small cell lung cancer.

Comment on this clonotype: Given a much more abundant clone one base away, this may be a read error. This CDR3 reads CASNQEATGGFNEQFF. CDR3 in DNA: TGCGCCAGCAACCAAGAAGCGACAGGGGGCTTCAATGAGCAGTTCTTC. V usage is TRBV4-1 and J usage is TRBJ2-1, with TRBD1 identical over 10 bases. This CDR3 region has 16 residues. Germline values: CDR1 MGHRA, CDR2 YSYEKL.

This clonotype was seen many times. This sequence joins TRBV10-3 and TRBJ1-1; 8 bases align to TRBD1. From germline, CDR1 is ENHRY and CDR2 SYGVKD. This CDR3 spans 13 amino acids. With V trimmed by 7 bases and J by 4 bases, 5 bases remained unmatched. CDR3 sequence: CAITPDRATEAFF. CDR3 nucleotide sequence: TGTGCCATCACCCCGGACAGGGCCACTGAAGCTTTCTTT.

This clonotype was seen repeatedly, ten times or more. V usage is TRBV7-2 and J usage is TRBJ2-7; D may correspond to TRBD1 or TRBD2 (6 bases each). CDR1 is SGHTA and CDR2 is FQGNSA in the germline V gene. The V gene lost 1 base and the J gene lost 4 bases, with 11 bases spanning the gap. This CDR3 contains 14 residues. The CDR3: CASSLGLGGYEQYV. CDR3 DNA sequence: TGTGCCAGCAGCTTAGGACTAGGGGGGTACGAGCAGTACGTC.

This clonotype was seen repeatedly, ten times or more. The chain has TRBV27 and TRBJ2-2; 8 nucleotides agree with TRBD1. The V gene's germline CDR1 is MNHEY and CDR2 SMNVEV (reference sequence). This CDR3 spans 16 amino acids. Trimming took 0 bases from V and 7 from J; bases not matched to a gene: 7. CDR3 bases: TGTGCCAGCAGTTTATCGGGGCAGGGGGCCGTCGGGGAGCTGTTTTTT. This translates into CASSLSGQGAVGELFF.

There are many counts of this clonotype. The J gene is TRBJ2-5, the V gene TRBV19, with 7 bases fitting TRBD2. This CDR3 contains 15 residues. Losses at the gene ends were 2 bases for V and 7 bases for J; bases not matched to a gene: 10. Germline assignment: CDR1 LNHDA and CDR2 SQIVND (reference sequence). CDR3 in amino acids: CASSISGSGTGTQYF. The CDR3 bases are TGTGCCAGTAGTATATCGGGAAGCGGGACCGGGACCCAGTACTTC.

This clonotype was observed at least ten times. This rearrangement joins TRBV20-1 to TRBJ1-2, with 8 bases fitting TRBD1. Germline-derived CDR1 and CDR2 are DFQATT and SNEGSKA (reference sequence). V trimming: 4 bases; J trimming: 7 bases; junction bases outside the gene matches: 11. This CDR3 is built from 14 residues. CDR3 DNA: TGCAGTGCTACCCAGGGGGCAGGATTATCTGGCTACACCTTC. Residues: CSATQGAGLSGYTF.

The sample holds many counts of this clonotype. The chain combines TRBV11-2 with TRBJ1-1, with 7 bases matching TRBD1. V dropped 5 bases and J dropped 4; count of bases not matched to a gene: 4. The V gene's germline CDR1 is SGHAT and CDR2 FQNNGV. The CDR3 loop spans 13 amino acids. CDR3 nucleotide sequence: TGTGCCAGCAGCCCGACAGGGCGCACTGAAGCTTTCTTT. Translating it yields CASSPTGRTEAFF.

This clonotype was seen many times. The V and J genes are TRBV11-2 and TRBJ2-1; 9 bases match TRBD2. The CDR3 is 14 residues long. CDR1 is SGHAT and CDR2 is FQNNGV in the germline V gene. Trimming removed 3 bases from V and 4 bases from J; junction bases left unmatched: 1. As DNA, the CDR3 is TGTGCCAGCAGCTTTAGCGGGAGATACAATGAGCAGTTCTTC. Its translation: CASSFSGRYNEQFF.

V is TRBV10-3 and J is TRBJ1-5; tentative D call: TRBD1 (5 bases). Germline-derived CDR1 and CDR2 are ENHRY and SYGVKD. The V end lost 10 bases, the J end lost 0 bases, and 16 bases lay between the germline ends. There are 15 residues in the CDR3. DNA for the CDR3: TGTGCCACCTCCTCCGGGGCTTTTAGCAATCAGCCCCAGCATTTT. Encoded protein: CATSSGAFSNQPQHF.

This clonotype was observed many times. This chain links TRBV20-1 with TRBJ1-6; weak D call: TRBD1 (5 bases). Germline CDR1 is DFQATT and CDR2 is SNEGSKA (reference sequence). The CDR3 is 13 amino acids. V lost 6 bases to trimming and J lost 8 bases, with 14 bases between them. The CDR3 spells CSASGGLDSPLHF. CDR3 coding DNA: TGCAGTGCCAGCGGGGGGTTGGATTCACCCCTCCACTTT.

This clonotype has more than one count but fewer than ten. CDR3 nucleotide sequence: TGTGCCAGCAGTTTACTCTTCTACGAGCAGTACTTC. This translates into CASSLLFYEQYF. This chain links TRBV28 with TRBJ2-7; no definite D call. Trimming shortened V by 2 bases and J by 3 bases, and 5 bases separated the two germline ends. Looked up from germline, CDR1 is MDHEN and CDR2 is SYDVKM. CDR3 length equals 12 residues.

This clonotype was observed many times. V is TRBV10-3 and J is TRBJ2-1; 8 nucleotides match TRBD1. This CDR3 contains 14 residues. V lost 10 bases and J lost 9; bases outside the gene matches: 14. Looked up from germline, CDR1 is ENHRY and CDR2 is SYGVKD. The CDR3, as DNA: TGTGCCAACGCTCCAGGGGGCAAGGGAGGTGAGCAGTTCTTC. This sequence encodes CANAPGGKGGEQFF.

The rearrangement links TRBV19 to TRBJ1-4; D is unresolved. The V and J ends lost 6 bases and 8 bases respectively, with 10 bases between them. The CDR3 is made up of 12 amino acids. The germline V gene encodes CDR1 LNHDA and CDR2 SQIVND (reference sequence). CDR3 loop: CASSAFGEKLFF. The CDR3 bases are TGTGCCAGTAGCGCGTTCGGCGAAAAACTGTTTTTT.

There are many counts of this clonotype. The chain links TRBV30 to TRBJ1-6, with D perhaps TRBD1 (6 bases). CDR3 length: 12 residues. Trimming took off 0 bases at V and 14 bases at J, with 11 bases between the two ends. The germline V gene has CDR1 GTSNPN and CDR2 SVGIG (reference sequence). CDR3 nucleotide sequence: TGTGCCTGGAGTGTAGGGGGGTTGGCCCTCCACTTT. Translating it yields CAWSVGGLALHF.

The chain has TRBV15 and TRBJ1-6; the D gene is possibly TRBD1 (5 bases). Trimming cost V 1 base and J 10 bases, with 8 bases left between them. Germline assignment: CDR1 LNHNV and CDR2 YYDKDF (reference sequence). The CDR3 length is 13 residues. The CDR3 region has the DNA TGTGCCACCAGCAGAGCCTGGGGGTCACCCCTCCACTTT. It specifies CATSRAWGSPLHF.

In this sample, this clonotype turned up many times. The V gene is TRBV5-1, the J gene TRBJ2-1, with 7 bases lining up with TRBD2. The CDR3 extends over 15 amino acids. Unmatched junction bases numbered 11, after V lost 7 bases and J lost 4 bases. Per germline, CDR1 SGHRS and CDR2 YFSETQ. The DNA of the CDR3 is TGCGCCAGCCGAAAAAGCGGGGAGCGATACAATGAGCAGTTCTTC. This encodes CASRKSGERYNEQFF.

This clonotype was recorded at least ten times. The rearrangement links TRBV5-1 to TRBJ2-1; 15 bases fit TRBD2. With 3 bases clipped from V and 9 bases from J, the junction kept 7 bases outside the gene matches. This CDR3 has 16 residues. Germline CDR1 and CDR2: SGHRS and YFSETQ. This CDR3 reads CASSSRTSGGAGEQFF. CDR3 bases: TGCGCCAGCAGCTCCCGGACTAGCGGGGGGGCCGGTGAGCAGTTCTTC.

The rearrangement joins TRBV3-1 to TRBJ1-4, with 9 positions matching TRBD1. The length of the CDR3 is 16 residues. The V and J ends lost 0 bases and 7 bases, in that order; junction bases with no gene match: 6. The V gene's germline CDR1 is LGHDT and CDR2 YNNKEL (reference sequence). In DNA, the CDR3 is TGTGCCAGCAGCCAAGATAGGGGACAGGGAAGTGAAAAACTGTTTTTT. Residues: CASSQDRGQGSEKLFF.

This clonotype was seen many times. This chain connects TRBV7-9 to TRBJ1-6; 10 bases line up with TRBD1. The J segment lost 5 bases and the V segment lost 5 bases, leaving 6 bases of the junction unmatched. The CDR3 has 16 amino acids. Germline loops: CDR1 SEHNR, CDR2 FQNEAQ (reference sequence). CDR3: CASSPRTGGNNSPLHF. CDR3 sequence (DNA): TGTGCCAGCAGCCCCCGGACAGGGGGTAATAATTCACCCCTCCACTTT.

This clonotype was seen repeatedly, ten times or more. The V and J genes are TRBV12-3 or TRBV12-4 and TRBJ1-1; D is perhaps TRBD1 (6 bases). Trimming removed 6 bases from V and 2 bases from J, with 13 bases in between. The CDR3 contains 14 residues. The CDR3 nucleotides read TGTGCCAGCAGCCTTGGACAGATCAACACTGAAGCTTTCTTT. This encodes CASSLGQINTEAFF.

This clonotype was observed many times. This chain connects TRBV29-1 to TRBJ1-1; a weak D match, TRBD1 (5 bases). CDR1 and CDR2 (germline): SQVTM, ANQGSEA. The V end lost 2 bases, the J end lost 10 bases, and 11 bases lay between the germline ends. This CDR3 has 11 residues. The CDR3 loop is CSVELGGAAFF. The CDR3 region has the DNA TGCAGCGTTGAATTGGGAGGGGCAGCTTTCTTT.

There are many counts of this clonotype. The J gene is TRBJ2-6, the V gene TRBV7-2, with D possibly TRBD1 on 6 matching bases. Germline V CDR1 and CDR2: SGHTA, FQGNSA. The CDR3 is 15 residues long. Trimming cost V 5 bases and J 1 base, with 9 bases left between them. CDR3 nucleotides: TGTGCCAGCAGCCAACAGGGTTCTGGGGCCAACGTCCTGACTTTC. It specifies CASSQQGSGANVLTF.

The chain has TRBV19 and TRBJ2-5, with 8 bases that match TRBD2. The CDR3 covers 13 residues. The germline V gene has CDR1 LNHDA and CDR2 SQIVND (reference sequence). Losses at the gene ends were 8 bases for V and 4 bases for J; bases not matched to a gene: 6. The CDR3 spells CASGLGRGETQYF. CDR3 DNA sequence: TGTGCCAGTGGACTCGGGAGGGGAGAGACCCAGTACTTC.